This T cell receptor beta chain was identified in a study of blood T cells in healthy people across ages (dated by TCRdb to between 2014 and 2016). About the full investigation: In model experiments, roughly one uniquely barcoded TCR beta cDNA molecule per two T cells was captured by template switching. To track age-related changes in TCR beta repertoire diversity, the study relied on deep sequencing normalized with unique cDNA molecular identifiers. Donors were grouped into four age groups: young (average approximately 16 years), middle-aged (around 39), aged (around 60) and long-lived (over 80). To avoid experimental bias, donors of different ages were spread randomly across the sequencing lanes. The study analyzed two additional independent replicas of 1 million unique cDNA reads from the same blood draw for two donors, one aged 18 to 30 and one aged 80 or older. Summary of the overall study and its limitations: Because donor CMV infection status was unknown, age-related changes in expanded clonotypes were potentially confounded. Since profiling was done on bulk unsorted PBMCs, naive and antigen-experienced compartments could not be conclusively compared. As age increased, observed TCR beta diversity per million T cells dropped in a roughly linear way, and a significant reduction was already evident by age 40. A strong correlation was found between observed TCR beta diversity and the percentage of naive T cells measured by flow cytometry. Estimates of total diversity based on one million sequenced T cells were regarded as lower bounds and as underestimates. Compared with the aged group, more naive CD4+ T cells, fewer expanded clones and increased TCR diversity were shown by the long-lived group, suggesting age selection.

In the case of this clonotype: The antigen it recognizes is unknown. No base-level quality is on record; no much larger clone is a single base apart.

Measured from the cysteine to the phenylalanine, the CDR3 is 15 residues long. Solely the CDR3 DNA is kept, with 45 bases framed from the first base. The CDR1 and CDR2 encoded by the germline V gene are SGHTA and FQGNSA. The donors were roughly 40 Caucasian individuals from Russia, aged roughly 6 to 100 years, who were systemically healthy. Each donor gave ten milliliters of peripheral blood, collected into EDTA-treated Vacutainer tubes. PBMCs were isolated by Ficoll-Paque density-gradient centrifugation, with at least 7 million obtained per sample. Total RNA was extracted from PBMCs with Trizol reagent, with at least 6 micrograms obtained per sample. Naive CD45RAhigh/CD27high T cell percentages were measured by flow cytometry on a PBMC aliquot from every donor. The library was made by 5' RACE. The sequencer was an Illumina HiSeq 2500. A second 7 to 11 cycle PCR used a sample-barcoded 5' primer and a J-beta primer mix. A unique molecular identifier was introduced onto each TCR beta cDNA molecule by a template-switch 5' adaptor carrying 12 random nucleotides. Each sample yielded at least 2.5 million CDR3-containing paired-end reads. All of the RNA was converted into first-strand cDNA using the Mint cDNA synthesis kit, with a TRBC-specific oligonucleotide serving as the primer. Following uracil-DNA glycosylase treatment, all cDNA underwent a first 18-cycle PCR with the universal primers M1SS and BC2_uni_R. The authors' analysis ran thus. For normalization, 1 million high-quality reads, each with a distinct molecular identifier, were randomly selected from each sample. Instead of being binned into consensus sequences, reads that shared molecular identifiers were thrown out. MiTCR, with a Q25 quality threshold and the strictest error-elimination algorithm, was used for CDR3 identification, clonotype clustering and error correction. A nonparametric unseen species model with Euler transformation was used to estimate lower-bound total TCR beta diversity. Using fastp at Q25 and MiXCR, TCRdb reprocessed the public reads and kept productive beta chains. Rows are combined by CDR3 protein, so each entry shows the most common genes and DNA. The V and J calls follow TCRdb's processing rather than the paper's. The table for this sample lists some 1.1 million distinct CDR3 sequences; roughly two fifths of them were counted only once. Under 15% of the sample goes to the ten largest clones.

The sequenced sample consisted of blood. The rearranged chain carries TRBV7-2 and TRBJ2-1, with no reliable assignment of the D segment. Near its end, the DNA agrees better with TRBJ2-7, so the J call may be wrong. The sequence derives from a man younger than 35 in good health. In nucleotides, the sequence is TGTGCCAGCAGCTTAGACGGAGCCTCCTACAATGAGCAGTACTTC. Its amino acids are CASSLDGASYNEQYF.